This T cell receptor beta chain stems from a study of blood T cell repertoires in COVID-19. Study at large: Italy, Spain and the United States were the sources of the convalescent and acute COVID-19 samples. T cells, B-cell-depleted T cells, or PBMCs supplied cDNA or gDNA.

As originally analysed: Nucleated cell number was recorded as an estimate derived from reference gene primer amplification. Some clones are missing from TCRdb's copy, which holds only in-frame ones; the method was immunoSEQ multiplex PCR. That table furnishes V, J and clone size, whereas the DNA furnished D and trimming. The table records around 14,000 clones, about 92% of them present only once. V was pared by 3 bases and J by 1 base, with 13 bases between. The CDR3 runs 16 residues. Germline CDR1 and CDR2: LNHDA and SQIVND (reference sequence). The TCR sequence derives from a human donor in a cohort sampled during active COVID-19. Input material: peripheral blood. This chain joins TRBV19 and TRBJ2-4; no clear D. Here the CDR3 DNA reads TGTGCCAGTAGTATCTGGGCTCCTGGGGCCAAAAACATTCAGTACTTC. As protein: CASSIWAPGAKNIQYF.